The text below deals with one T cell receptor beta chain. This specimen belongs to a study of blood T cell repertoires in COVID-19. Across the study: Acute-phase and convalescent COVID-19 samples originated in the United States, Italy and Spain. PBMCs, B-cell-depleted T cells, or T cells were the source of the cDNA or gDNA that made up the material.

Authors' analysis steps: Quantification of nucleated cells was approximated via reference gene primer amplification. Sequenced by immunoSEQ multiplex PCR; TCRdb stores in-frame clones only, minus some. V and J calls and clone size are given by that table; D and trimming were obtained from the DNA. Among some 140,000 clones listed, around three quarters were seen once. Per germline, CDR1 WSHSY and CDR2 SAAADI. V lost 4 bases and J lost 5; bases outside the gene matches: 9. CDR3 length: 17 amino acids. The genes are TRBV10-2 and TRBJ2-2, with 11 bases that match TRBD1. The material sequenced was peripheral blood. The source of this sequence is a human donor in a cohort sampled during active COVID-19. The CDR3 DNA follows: TGCGCCAGCAGTGGTGATTCGGGACAGGGGGGGACCGGGGAGCTGTTTTTT. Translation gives CASSGDSGQGGTGELFF.